The 9 T cell receptor beta chains listed next were all sequenced from one sample in a study of blood T cell repertoires in COVID-19. Profiled with immunoSEQ multiplex PCR; TCRdb holds only in-frame clones, not every one. The profile shows about 370,000 clones, 75% to 90% of them singletons. The sequenced material came from PBMCs or T cells enriched from blood (not recorded which). The receptors were sampled from a man aged 18 to 35 who had recovered from COVID-19.

This chain joins TRBV5-1 and TRBJ1-1; maybe TRBD1 (5 bases). Germline values: CDR1 SGHRS, CDR2 YFSETQ. The CDR3 covers 13 residues. V was cut by 4 bases and J by 3 bases, with 10 bases left in between. This CDR3 reads CASSLDSYTEAFF. CDR3 nucleotide sequence: TGCGCCAGCAGCCTTGACAGCTACACTGAAGCTTTCTTT.

V usage is TRBV12-3 or TRBV12-4 and J usage is TRBJ2-5; maybe TRBD1 (8 bases). This CDR3 spans 13 amino acids. Trimming removed 5 bases at V and 5 bases at J, with 12 bases between. In DNA, the CDR3 is TGTGCCAGCAGTGCACAGGGGGGGGAGACCCAGTACTTC. This codes for CASSAQGGETQYF.

The chain employs TRBV3-1 (or the pseudogene TRBV3-2) and TRBJ2-7; the match to TRBD2 covers 7 bases. The CDR3 contains 16 residues. Losses at the gene ends were 1 base for V and 6 bases for J; bases not matched to a gene: 12. From germline, CDR1 is LGHDT and CDR2 YNNKEL (reference sequence). The DNA for the CDR3 is TGTGCCAGCAGCCAAGCTAGCGGCGGCCGGGGCTTCGAGCAGTACTTC. Protein product: CASSQASGGRGFEQYF.

The CDR3 loop is CASSQVQGSTGELFF. In DNA, the CDR3 is TGTGCCAGCAGTCAAGTTCAGGGAAGCACCGGGGAGCTGTTTTTT. The chain links TRBV27 to TRBJ2-2; TRBD1 is a possible D gene (5 bases). The V end lost 5 bases, the J end lost 4 bases, and 14 bases lay between the germline ends. In germline, CDR1 is MNHEY, CDR2 SMNVEV (reference sequence). The CDR3 runs 15 residues.

V gene TRBV28 combines with J gene TRBJ2-5; D might be TRBD1 (5 bases). CDR1 is MDHEN, CDR2 SYDVKM, per germline. CDR3 length: 12 amino acids. V lost 4 bases and J 5 bases, leaving 8 bases between the germline ends. CDR3 region: CASSSWGETQYF. Here the CDR3 DNA reads TGTGCCAGCAGTTCTTGGGGCGAGACCCAGTACTTC.

This sequence joins TRBV3-1 (or the pseudogene TRBV3-2) and TRBJ1-1; D gene ambiguous. The germline V gene encodes CDR1 LGHDT and CDR2 YNNKEL (reference sequence). The CDR3 spans 14 residues. The V end lost 4 bases, the J end lost 10 bases, and 19 bases lay between the germline ends. CDR3 coding DNA: TGTGCCAGCAGCCCGATCGAGCTCAGGCAGGCAGCTTTCTTT. Translation gives CASSPIELRQAAFF.

This chain links TRBV18 with TRBJ2-1, with TRBD1 matching 9 bases. After removal of 2 bases from V and 6 bases from J, the junction contained 11 bases not matched to a gene. From germline, CDR1 is KGHSH and CDR2 LQKENI. The CDR3 is made up of 17 amino acids. CDR3 amino acids: CASSPIPGGQGFNEQFF. The CDR3 bases are TGTGCCAGCTCACCAATACCCGGAGGACAGGGGTTCAATGAGCAGTTCTTC.

V is TRBV19 and J is TRBJ1-5; 7 bases are a match to TRBD1. The CDR3 runs 17 residues. CDR1 is LNHDA and CDR2 is SQIVND in the germline V gene (reference sequence). V lost 5 bases to trimming and J lost 4 bases; unmatched junction nucleotides: 14. The CDR3 region is CASSAPRQGWRNQPQHF. Here the CDR3 DNA reads TGTGCCAGTAGTGCCCCGCGACAGGGATGGCGAAATCAGCCCCAGCATTTT. The variable domain in full, with the rest retrieved from reference TRBV19 and TRBJ1-5, is DGGITQSPKYLFRKEGQNVTLSCEQNLNHDAMYWYRQDPGQGLRLIYYSQIVNDFQKGDIAEGYSVSREKKESFPLTVTSAQKNPTAFYLCASSAPRQGWRNQPQHFGDGTRLSIL.

The chain joins TRBV9 to TRBJ2-2; perhaps TRBD2 as D (6 bases). V was pared by 3 bases and J by 3 bases, with 9 bases between. The CDR3 is 14 residues long. In germline, CDR1 is SGDLS, CDR2 YYNGEE. CDR3 nucleotide sequence: TGTGCCAGCAGCGGGGGACTGTACACCGGGGAGCTGTTTTTT. Residues: CASSGGLYTGELFF.